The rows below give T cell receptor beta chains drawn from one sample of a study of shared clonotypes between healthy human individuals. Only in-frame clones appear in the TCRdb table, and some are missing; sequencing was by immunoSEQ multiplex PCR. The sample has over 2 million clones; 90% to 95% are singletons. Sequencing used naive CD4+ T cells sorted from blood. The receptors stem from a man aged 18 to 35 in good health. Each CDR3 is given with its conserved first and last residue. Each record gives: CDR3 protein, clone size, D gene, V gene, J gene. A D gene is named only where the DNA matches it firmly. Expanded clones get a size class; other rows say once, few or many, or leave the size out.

CDR3: CASSRDRSETQYF
size: .
D: .
V: TRBV7-3
J: TRBJ2-5

CDR3: CASSGLAGVRDTQYF
size: .
D: TRBD2
V: TRBV18
J: TRBJ2-3

CDR3: CASTTGLAGQETQYF
size: once
D: TRBD2
V: TRBV7-9
J: TRBJ2-5

CDR3: CASSGRQGAVETQYF
size: .
D: TRBD1
V: TRBV25-1
J: TRBJ2-5

CDR3: CASSRGQGGPGNTIYF
size: .
D: TRBD1
V: TRBV7-9
J: TRBJ1-3

CDR3: CASSIGRPSYPQHF
size: once
D: .
V: TRBV19
J: TRBJ1-5

CDR3: CASSFVSSLDEQYF
size: once
D: .
V: TRBV5-4
J: TRBJ2-7

CDR3: CASSLGGSTDTQYF
size: .
D: .
V: TRBV28
J: TRBJ2-3

CDR3: CASSLTGTGLTSNQPQHF
size: once
D: TRBD1
V: TRBV28
J: TRBJ1-5

CDR3: CASSLLQGADTQYF
size: .
D: .
V: TRBV27
J: TRBJ2-3

CDR3: CASSPAGQNSPLHF
size: .
D: .
V: TRBV5-1
J: TRBJ1-6

CDR3: CASSEEVGYEQYF
size: .
D: .
V: TRBV2
J: TRBJ2-7

CDR3: CATRTSGGTDTQYF
size: .
D: TRBD2
V: TRBV15
J: TRBJ2-3

CDR3: CASSEGQLPNQPQHF
size: .
D: .
V: TRBV6-1
J: TRBJ1-5

CDR3: CASSIATNTGELFF
size: .
D: .
V: TRBV18
J: TRBJ2-2

CDR3: CASSKGQAPSRQYF
size: once
D: TRBD1
V: TRBV6-1
J: TRBJ2-5

CDR3: CSVGQVNYGYTF
size: .
D: TRBD1
V: TRBV29-1
J: TRBJ1-2

CDR3: CASSSTSGRSTQYF
size: once
D: TRBD2
V: TRBV6-5
J: TRBJ2-3

CDR3: CASSVDRWTSEQFF
size: .
D: TRBD1
V: TRBV28
J: TRBJ2-1

CDR3: CASSDGGEEKAFF
size: once
D: .
V: TRBV5-4
J: TRBJ1-1

CDR3: CASSGQGAKGYTF
size: .
D: TRBD1
V: TRBV27
J: TRBJ1-2

CDR3: CASSRDNYNSPLHF
size: .
D: .
V: TRBV5-1
J: TRBJ1-6

CDR3: CATSPSGNYGYTF
size: .
D: .
V: TRBV18
J: TRBJ1-2

CDR3: CASSPVSSGLQETQYF
size: once
D: TRBD2
V: TRBV18
J: TRBJ2-5

CDR3: CSVGLRMNTEAFF
size: once
D: .
V: TRBV29-1
J: TRBJ1-1

CDR3: CASSRTGSTDTQYF
size: .
D: TRBD1
V: TRBV5-1
J: TRBJ2-3

CDR3: CATIAGGPDEQFF
size: .
D: TRBD2
V: TRBV28
J: TRBJ2-1

CDR3: CASSQRGWYNTEAFF
size: .
D: .
V: TRBV14
J: TRBJ1-1

CDR3: CASSSGQGLRSSYEQYF
size: .
D: TRBD1
V: TRBV7-8
J: TRBJ2-7

CDR3: CASSETGTSGTGELFF
size: .
D: TRBD2
V: TRBV9
J: TRBJ2-2

CDR3: CASHDRGQPLHF
size: .
D: TRBD1
V: TRBV2
J: TRBJ1-6

CDR3: CASRQLTARSEQYF
size: .
D: .
V: TRBV11-2
J: TRBJ2-7

CDR3: CASSETTIYF
size: once
D: .
V: TRBV6-1
J: TRBJ1-3

CDR3: CASSQTSGLGSSEQFF
size: .
D: TRBD2
V: TRBV25-1
J: TRBJ2-1

CDR3: CASSVGGGTGYEQYF
size: .
D: TRBD1
V: TRBV9
J: TRBJ2-7

CDR3: CASSLWGQGAIYEQYF
size: .
D: TRBD1
V: TRBV7-2
J: TRBJ2-7

CDR3: CASSPQGRETQYF
size: once
D: .
V: TRBV7-9
J: TRBJ2-5

CDR3: CASSYSRGGDGYTF
size: .
D: .
V: TRBV6-6
J: TRBJ1-2

CDR3: CASSQVRSSYNEQFF
size: .
D: .
V: TRBV4-1
J: TRBJ2-1

CDR3: CASSIDYRATYGYTF
size: .
D: .
V: TRBV19
J: TRBJ1-2

CDR3: CASSFRMRGLSYNEQFF
size: .
D: .
V: TRBV7-6
J: TRBJ2-1

CDR3: CASSKGGSTVWETQYF
size: .
D: .
V: TRBV11-3
J: TRBJ2-5

CDR3: CASIGLSTFSGELFF
size: .
D: .
V: TRBV6-5
J: TRBJ2-2

CDR3: CASSSLPLGGYTF
size: .
D: .
V: TRBV6-5
J: TRBJ1-2

CDR3: CASSLAAGALQDTQYF
size: .
D: .
V: TRBV5-1
J: TRBJ2-3

CDR3: CATLTPRGDNEQFF
size: .
D: .
V: TRBV6-5
J: TRBJ2-1

CDR3: CASSLVPGANYGYTF
size: .
D: .
V: TRBV5-1
J: TRBJ1-2

CDR3: CASSPRVGRKKLFF
size: .
D: .
V: TRBV13
J: TRBJ1-4

CDR3: CASSVGTDTDTQYF
size: .
D: .
V: TRBV7-9
J: TRBJ2-3

CDR3: CAWKWGNTIYF
size: few
D: .
V: TRBV30
J: TRBJ1-3

CDR3: CASSQDGRTNEKLFF
size: once
D: .
V: TRBV14
J: TRBJ1-4

CDR3: CAISEDRKNTEAFF
size: .
D: .
V: TRBV10-3
J: TRBJ1-1

CDR3: CASRLWTGSNSPLHF
size: .
D: TRBD1
V: TRBV5-4
J: TRBJ1-6

CDR3: CASRSYQGETQYF
size: .
D: .
V: TRBV5-1
J: TRBJ2-5

CDR3: CASSEDGYQPQHF
size: .
D: .
V: TRBV2
J: TRBJ1-5

CDR3: CASSDGQGASGEQFF
size: .
D: TRBD1
V: TRBV10-1
J: TRBJ2-1

CDR3: CASSLRQGSNTGELFF
size: .
D: .
V: TRBV27
J: TRBJ2-2

CDR3: CASRPDSNSNQPQHF
size: .
D: .
V: TRBV6-5
J: TRBJ1-5

CDR3: CASSKRSSDWHRSSYEQYF
size: .
D: .
V: TRBV21-1
J: TRBJ2-7

CDR3: CASGEGSPVNYGYTF
size: .
D: .
V: TRBV9
J: TRBJ1-2